This T cell receptor beta chain originates from a study of T cell changes during pregnancy in multiple sclerosis. The method was immunoSEQ multiplex PCR; TCRdb's version includes in-frame clones alone and lacks a portion of them. The sample yields about 40,000 clones, 80% to 95% seen once. The CDR3 has 13 residues. Trimming removed 1 base at V and 2 bases at J, with 6 bases between. Germline V CDR1 and CDR2: MNHEY, SMNVEV (reference sequence). The V call is TRBV27, the J call TRBJ2-7; D not resolved. The source of this sequence is a female donor with multiple sclerosis, enrolled in a pregnancy study. This sample comprised CD4+ T cells from peripheral blood mononuclear cells, obtained in the third trimester of pregnancy. The CDR3 nucleotides are TGTGCCAGCAGTTTATTTCGCGCCTACGAGCAGTACTTC. It is translated as CASSLFRAYEQYF.